These 13 T cell receptor beta chains came from one sample sequenced in a study of cytomegalovirus exposure and HLA in healthy donors. PCR primers comprised 60 Vbeta and 13 Jbeta primers. Only in-frame clones appear in the TCRdb table, and some are missing; sequencing was by immunoSEQ multiplex PCR. The repertoire includes 150,000 to 170,000 clones, roughly four fifths of them detected once, and 1.3% to 1.5% sits in the top ten. Sequencing input: PBMCs. Source of these receptors: a man between 18 and 29 years old in good health and CMV-seronegative.

This clone was observed a single time. This chain uses TRBV10-3 with TRBJ2-7; 8 nucleotides align to TRBD2. This CDR3 has 16 residues. The germline CDR1 and CDR2 sequences are ENHRY and SYGVKD. The junction had 12 bases not matched to a gene; V was cut back by 6 bases and J by 2 bases. The CDR3 bases are TGTGCCATCAGGGGGGGAGGAGCGGGAGCCCCCTACGAGCAGTACTTC. Protein sequence: CAIRGGGAGAPYEQYF.

The rearrangement uses TRBV9 and TRBJ2-4, with TRBD2 matching 7 bases. Germline assignment: CDR1 SGDLS and CDR2 YYNGEE. J lost 3 bases, V lost 4 bases, and 4 bases had no gene match. The CDR3 is 14 amino acids. DNA of the CDR3: TGTGCCAGCAGCCCAGGCGGGGGCAAAAACATTCAGTACTTC. Its translation: CASSPGGGKNIQYF.

The chain links TRBV25-1 to TRBJ2-1; possibly TRBD1 for D (6 bases). The V gene lost 4 bases and the J gene lost 6 bases, with 13 bases spanning the gap. The CDR3 consists of 14 residues. The germline CDR1 and CDR2 sequences are MGHDK and SYGVNS. The CDR3 DNA sequence: TGTGCCAGCAGTGTGGGTCAGGGGAGCAATGAGCAGTTCTTC. It codes for CASSVGQGSNEQFF.

CDR3 DNA sequence: TGTGCCAGCAGTGAAAGGGAGGCCAAAAACATTCAGTACTTC. This translates into CASSEREAKNIQYF. The J gene is TRBJ2-4, the V gene TRBV2; D possibly corresponds to TRBD2 (5 bases). CDR3 length: 14 residues. CDR1 is SNHLY, CDR2 FYNNEI, per germline. Between the trimmed V and J ends, which lost 2 bases and 1 base, there was a span of 6 bases.

The genes are TRBV29-1 and TRBJ2-3; D perhaps matches TRBD2 (6 bases). V dropped 3 bases and J dropped 2 bases, with 15 bases sitting between them. CDR1 and CDR2 (germline): SQVTM, ANQGSEA. The CDR3 is made up of 15 amino acids. CDR3 DNA: TGCAGCGTTGAGGGGGGACGGGACCACACAGATACGCAGTATTTT. Its translation: CSVEGGRDHTDTQYF.

V is TRBV27 and J is TRBJ2-5; tentatively, D is TRBD2 (5 bases). Germline V lookup: CDR1 MNHEY, CDR2 SMNVEV (reference sequence). The CDR3 consists of 13 residues. Trimming cost V 6 bases and J 11 bases, with 19 bases left between them. CDR3 bases: TGTGCCAGCAGCACCGGGGTCCCCACGGAGCAGTACTTC. The encoded protein is CASSTGVPTEQYF.

V and J are TRBV7-9 and TRBJ2-1, with 7 positions matching TRBD2. V was clipped by 1 base and J by 8 bases; unmatched bases: 8. The CDR3 consists of 15 residues. Germline CDR1 reads SEHNR; CDR2 reads FQNEAQ (reference sequence). CDR3 DNA: TGTGCCAGCAGCTTAGGGACTAGAACCGGGGATGAGCAGTTCTTC. It encodes CASSLGTRTGDEQFF.

The genes are TRBV27 and TRBJ2-1; 7 bases agree with TRBD1. CDR1 and CDR2 from the germline V gene are MNHEY and SMNVEV (reference sequence). V lost 5 bases, J lost 6 bases, and 7 bases stayed unmatched. The CDR3 has 14 amino acids. CDR3 sequence reads: CASSPGQVVNEQFF. DNA of the CDR3: TGTGCCAGCAGTCCAGGACAGGTTGTCAATGAGCAGTTCTTC.

V and J are TRBV28 and TRBJ1-6; TRBD1 matches at 8 bases. Germline V gene sequence: CDR1 MDHEN, CDR2 SYDVKM. Trimming removed 8 bases from V and 9 bases from J; junction bases left unmatched: 6. CDR3 length equals 13 residues. CDR3 region: CASHRDRISPLHF. The CDR3 DNA sequence: TGTGCCAGCCACCGGGACAGGATTTCACCCCTCCACTTT.

The chain couples TRBV7-8 to TRBJ2-7; the match to TRBD1 covers 9 bases. V shed 3 bases and J 4 bases; nucleotides not matched to a gene: 7. This CDR3 region has 15 residues. Looked up from germline, CDR1 is SGHVS and CDR2 is FQNEAQ. CDR3 residues: CASSFTGTGQYEQYF. In DNA, the CDR3 is TGTGCCAGCAGCTTTACCGGGACAGGGCAGTACGAGCAGTACTTC.

The chain joins TRBV19 to TRBJ1-2; possible D gene TRBD1, 6 bases. Germline CDR1 reads LNHDA; CDR2 reads SQIVND (reference sequence). The CDR3 has 11 amino acids. The V end was cut by 5 bases, the J end by 6 bases, with 7 bases between. This CDR3 reads CASSQGNGYTF. The CDR3 nucleotides read TGTGCCAGTAGTCAGGGGAATGGCTACACCTTC.

Details on this clone: Because the CDR3 is missing its conserved closing phenylalanine or tryptophan, this is likely a read error. The chain links TRBV7-9 to TRBJ1-4, with 9 bases aligning to TRBD1. CDR1 is SEHNR and CDR2 is FQNEAQ in the germline V gene (reference sequence). The CDR3 is made up of 13 amino acids. V lost 6 bases to trimming and J lost 8 bases; unmatched junction nucleotides: 4. CDR3 residues: CASRRTGDEKLFS. In nucleotides, the CDR3 is TGTGCCAGCAGAAGGACAGGGGACGAAAAACTGTTTTCT.

The chain has TRBV10-3 and TRBJ1-4; 12 bases fit TRBD1. The length of the CDR3 is 18 residues. The J segment lost 8 bases and the V segment lost 0 bases, leaving 10 bases of the junction unmatched. The germline gives CDR1 ENHRY, CDR2 SYGVKD. CDR3 residues: CAISESGTGGARREKLFF. The CDR3 coding sequence is TGTGCCATCAGTGAGTCCGGGACAGGGGGCGCAAGAAGGGAAAAACTGTTTTTT.